Each of the 21 T cell receptor beta chains below was sequenced from the same sample in a study of blood T cell repertoires in COVID-19. The table came from immunoSEQ multiplex PCR; TCRdb's copy has only in-frame clones and leaves some out. The data hold around 20,000 clones, with 87% observed a single time. Sequenced input: peripheral blood. The receptors derive from a human donor with active COVID-19. The donor label of this sample is uncertain.

This chain connects TRBV19 to TRBJ2-7, with 9 bases lining up with TRBD2. Trimming cost V 4 bases and J 2 bases; bases outside gene matches: 9. The germline gives CDR1 LNHDA, CDR2 SQIVND (reference sequence). This CDR3 contains 16 residues. DNA for the CDR3: TGTGCCAGTAGTAGAAATCCTAGCGGGAATACCTACGAGCAGTACTTC. Encoded protein: CASSRNPSGNTYEQYF. The whole variable domain, remainder taken from reference TRBV19 and TRBJ2-7, is DGGITQSPKYLFRKEGQNVTLSCEQNLNHDAMYWYRQDPGQGLRLIYYSQIVNDFQKGDIAEGYSVSREKKESFPLTVTSAQKNPTAFYLCASSRNPSGNTYEQYFGPGTRLTVT.

V and J are TRBV30 and TRBJ1-6, with D maybe TRBD1 (6 bases). This CDR3 is 13 amino acids long. Trimming cost V 3 bases and J 7 bases, with 10 bases left between them. Germline-derived CDR1 and CDR2 are GTSNPN and SVGIG (reference sequence). Here the CDR3 reads CAWRAGDNSPLHF. As DNA, the CDR3 is TGTGCCTGGAGGGCAGGGGACAATTCACCCCTCCACTTT.

V is TRBV3-1 (or the pseudogene TRBV3-2) and J is TRBJ2-3, with D perhaps matching TRBD2 (5 bases). This CDR3 comprises 14 residues. The germline V gene has CDR1 LGHDT and CDR2 YNNKEL (reference sequence). With 1 base removed from V and 11 bases from J, the gap between germline ends came to 16 bases. The CDR3: CASSQGTSPGGQYF. The DNA for the CDR3 is TGTGCCAGCAGCCAAGGGACTTCCCCTGGTGGGCAGTATTTT.

As DNA, the CDR3 is TGTGCCAGCAGGCTAACACCCGGGACAGGGTCCGGGGAGCTGTTTTTT. It is translated as CASRLTPGTGSGELFF. The chain links TRBV2 to TRBJ2-2, with 9 bases lining up with TRBD1. The V and J ends lost 6 bases and 6 bases, in that order; junction bases with no gene match: 11. The germline CDR1 and CDR2 sequences are SNHLY and FYNNEI. This CDR3 spans 16 amino acids.

The chain couples TRBV7-2 to TRBJ2-7; 7 positions agree with TRBD1. V lost 5 bases to trimming and J lost 3 bases; unmatched junction nucleotides: 4. Germline V lookup: CDR1 SGHTA, CDR2 FQGNSA. The CDR3 is 13 residues long. The DNA of the CDR3 is TGTGCCAGCAGCCGGGACAGCTACTACGAGCAGTACTTC. This sequence encodes CASSRDSYYEQYF.

This sequence joins TRBV5-1 and TRBJ1-5; 8 bases map to TRBD1. CDR3 length: 16 amino acids. Unmatched junction bases numbered 4, after V lost 0 bases and J lost 2 bases. Germline V lookup: CDR1 SGHRS, CDR2 YFSETQ. The CDR3 reads CASSLAGQGGNQPQHF. The CDR3 DNA reads as TGCGCCAGCAGCTTGGCCGGACAGGGCGGCAATCAGCCCCAGCATTTT.

This rearrangement joins TRBV11-3 to TRBJ2-1; D is perhaps TRBD1 (5 bases). The germline gives CDR1 SGHNT, CDR2 YENEEA. CDR3 length equals 15 residues. V shed 5 bases and J shed 4 bases, with 15 bases lying between them. The CDR3 DNA reads as TGTGCCAGCAGCCCCCGACAGACCATGTACAATGAGCAGTTCTTC. Translating it yields CASSPRQTMYNEQFF.

CDR3 nucleotides: TGTGCCAGCAGGTCCAGCTCCTACAATGAGCAGTTCTTC. This encodes CASRSSSYNEQFF. This rearrangement joins TRBV28 to TRBJ2-1; no clear D. V shed 6 bases and J shed 0 bases, with 6 bases lying between them. This CDR3 comprises 13 residues. The V gene's germline CDR1 is MDHEN and CDR2 SYDVKM. Full variable domain (outside the CDR3, taken from reference TRBV28 and TRBJ2-1): DVKVTQSSRYLVKRTGEKVFLECVQDMDHENMFWYRQDPGLGLRLIYFSYDVKMKEKGDIPEGYSVSREKKERFSLILESASTNQTSMYLCASRSSSYNEQFFGPGTRLTVL.

The sample holds one count of this clone. The chain joins TRBV5-6 to TRBJ1-1, with D maybe TRBD1 (6 bases). The V gene's germline CDR1 is SGHDT and CDR2 YYEEEE. V was trimmed by 6 bases and J by 4 bases, leaving 13 bases between them. CDR3 length: 13 amino acids. The CDR3 DNA reads TGTGCCAGCATCCACAGGGTCGGCACTGAAGCTTTCTTT. Translating it yields CASIHRVGTEAFF.

V and J are TRBV15 and TRBJ2-7, with 9 bases identical to TRBD2. Germline lookup yields CDR1 LNHNV and CDR2 YYDKDF (reference sequence). With 0 bases clipped from V and 3 bases from J, the junction kept 3 bases outside the gene matches. There are 15 residues in the CDR3. CDR3 sequence: CATSRDSGRLYEQYF. CDR3 sequence (DNA): TGTGCCACCAGCAGAGATAGCGGGAGACTCTACGAGCAGTACTTC.

The V gene is TRBV18, the J gene TRBJ2-7; 7 positions agree with TRBD1. CDR3 length: 16 amino acids. Germline assignment: CDR1 KGHSH and CDR2 LQKENI. V shed 1 base, J shed 1 base, and the junction held 7 bases outside the gene matches. The DNA for the CDR3 is TGTGCCAGCTCACCACGTACAGGGGCAAGGTCCTACGAGCAGTACTTC. As protein: CASSPRTGARSYEQYF.

The chain joins TRBV11-2 to TRBJ2-7, with TRBD2 as a possible D gene (6 bases). Germline CDR1 and CDR2: SGHAT and FQNNGV. Deletions cut 5 bases from V and 10 bases from J, with 12 bases between. CDR3 length: 11 amino acids. CDR3 protein: CASSDAGGQYF. The CDR3 nucleotides read TGTGCCAGCAGCGACGCCGGGGGACAGTACTTC.

The V and J genes are TRBV19 and TRBJ2-1; D might be TRBD1 (6 bases). V lost 2 bases and J lost 7, with 9 bases in between. The CDR3 has 13 amino acids. The germline V gene encodes CDR1 LNHDA and CDR2 SQIVND (reference sequence). This CDR3 is CASSIRTANEQFF. CDR3 DNA sequence: TGTGCCAGTAGTATACGGACAGCGAATGAGCAGTTCTTC.

The V and J genes are TRBV6-2 or TRBV6-3 and TRBJ2-7; possibly TRBD2 for D (5 bases). V gave up 5 bases and J gave up 7 bases, with 9 bases separating them. Germline V gives CDR1 MNHEY, CDR2 SVGEGT. This CDR3 comprises 11 residues. The CDR3 coding sequence is TGTGCCAGCAGTCCCGGGGAGGAGCAGTACTTC. It encodes CASSPGEEQYF.

V is TRBV28 and J is TRBJ2-7; 8 bases fit TRBD1. V trimming: 6 bases; J trimming: 0 bases; junction bases outside the gene matches: 4. The CDR3 covers 14 residues. Germline assignment: CDR1 MDHEN and CDR2 SYDVKM. The CDR3 DNA sequence: TGTGCCAGCAGACCTACAGGGGGCTCCTACGAGCAGTACTTC. Translating it yields CASRPTGGSYEQYF.

The genes are TRBV5-6 and TRBJ1-1, with TRBD1 as a possible D gene (6 bases). The V end lost 4 bases, the J end lost 0 bases, and 19 bases lay between the germline ends. This CDR3 has 17 amino acids. CDR1 is SGHDT and CDR2 is YYEEEE in the germline V gene. CDR3 coding DNA: TGTGCCAGCAGCCGGGACAATACGAGGGGTATGAACACTGAAGCTTTCTTT. This gives the protein CASSRDNTRGMNTEAFF.

The CDR3 spells CASSLILAGDFYEQYF. The CDR3 DNA reads TGTGCCAGCAGCTTAATCCTAGCGGGAGATTTCTACGAGCAGTACTTC. The chain is built from TRBV7-2 and TRBJ2-7, with TRBD2 matching over 10 bases. The CDR3 runs 16 residues. Germline CDR1 reads SGHTA; CDR2 reads FQGNSA. The J segment lost 3 bases and the V segment lost 2 bases, leaving 7 bases of the junction unmatched. Supplemented by reference TRBV7-2 and TRBJ2-7, the full variable domain reads GAGVSQSPSNKVTEKGKDVELRCDPISGHTALYWYRQSLGQGLEFLIYFQGNSAPDKSGLPSDRFSAERTGGSVSTLTIQRTQQEDSAVYLCASSLILAGDFYEQYFGPGTRLTVT.

V usage is TRBV9 and J usage is TRBJ2-1, with D tentatively TRBD2 (5 bases). Germline V gene sequence: CDR1 SGDLS, CDR2 YYNGEE. The CDR3 loop spans 15 amino acids. The V gene lost 0 bases and the J gene lost 9 bases, with 16 bases spanning the gap. CDR3 coding DNA: TGTGCCAGCAGCGTAGTAGGAAGGTCTAGCCCTGAGCAGTTCTTC. Translation: CASSVVGRSSPEQFF.

The J gene is TRBJ2-3, the V gene TRBV19, with 8 bases lining up with TRBD1. After removal of 3 bases from V and 3 bases from J, the junction contained 5 bases not matched to a gene. Germline values: CDR1 LNHDA, CDR2 SQIVND (reference sequence). The CDR3 loop spans 15 amino acids. CDR3 protein: CASSMTGVGTDTQYF. The CDR3 DNA reads as TGTGCCAGTAGTATGACAGGGGTAGGGACAGATACGCAGTATTTT.

The rearrangement joins TRBV7-8 to TRBJ1-1, with 8 bases identical to TRBD1. The CDR3 has 15 amino acids. Germline assignment: CDR1 SGHVS and CDR2 FQNEAQ. The V segment lost 5 bases and the J segment 0 bases; nucleotides outside the gene matches: 5. The CDR3 loop reads CASSTTGGMNTEAFF. CDR3 nucleotides: TGTGCCAGCAGCACAACAGGGGGGATGAACACTGAAGCTTTCTTT. Variable domain in full (rest from reference TRBV7-8 and TRBJ1-1): GAGVSQSPRYKVAKRGQDVALRCDPISGHVSLFWYQQALGQGPEFLTYFQNEAQLDKSGLPSDRFFAERPEGSVSTLKIQRTQQEDSAVYLCASSTTGGMNTEAFFGQGTRLTVV.

This chain connects TRBV2 to TRBJ1-5, with 10 positions matching TRBD1. Germline V lookup: CDR1 SNHLY, CDR2 FYNNEI. Losses at the gene ends were 3 bases for V and 6 bases for J; bases not matched to a gene: 5. The CDR3 has 15 amino acids. CDR3 region: CASSDVTGGSQPQHF. In DNA, the CDR3 is TGTGCCAGCAGTGACGTGACAGGGGGCAGTCAGCCCCAGCATTTT.